This passage covers 29 T cell receptor beta chains from one sample sequenced in a study of long-term antiretroviral therapy in people with HIV. The assay, immunoSEQ v3.0, was run at survey level. Sequencing was performed with immunoSEQ multiplex PCR; in TCRdb, only in-frame clones are kept and a portion is missing. The data contain around 30,000 clones, 75% to 85% of them singletons. The input for sequencing was unsorted PBMCs, taken around 3.3 years after starting antiretroviral therapy. These receptors originate from a man aged 18 to 30 with HIV.

The count of this clone is one. This chain links TRBV4-3 with TRBJ1-1; possible D gene TRBD1, 5 bases. The germline gives CDR1 LGHNA, CDR2 YSLEER. Deletions cut 0 bases from V and 9 bases from J, with 14 bases between. The CDR3 is 14 residues long. CDR3 region: CASSQEAGPVKAFF. The CDR3 DNA sequence: TGCGCCAGCAGCCAAGAAGCGGGGCCAGTGAAAGCTTTCTTT.

This clone came up a few times. This sequence joins TRBV4-1 and TRBJ1-5; D is unclear. Germline values: CDR1 MGHRA, CDR2 YSYEKL. Trimming removed 4 bases at V and 0 bases at J, with 7 bases between. There are 14 residues in the CDR3. The CDR3 sequence is CASSLKDSNQPQHF. The CDR3, as DNA: TGCGCCAGCAGCCTCAAGGATAGCAATCAGCCCCAGCATTTT.

The V call is TRBV5-6, the J call TRBJ2-1, with D perhaps being TRBD1 or TRBD2 (5 bases each). V lost 3 bases and J lost 10, with 8 bases in between. The CDR3 has 11 residues. Germline V gene sequence: CDR1 SGHDT, CDR2 YYEEEE. For the CDR3, the DNA is TGTGCCAGCAGCTGGGGGAGAGAGCAGTTCTTC. Translation gives CASSWGREQFF.

This chain joins TRBV19 and TRBJ2-7; 9 bases are shared with TRBD2. The germline V gene encodes CDR1 LNHDA and CDR2 SQIVND (reference sequence). Trimming cost V 5 bases and J 4 bases; bases outside gene matches: 9. This CDR3 region has 15 residues. Here the CDR3 reads CASSLSTSGYYEQYF. Written as DNA, the CDR3 is TGTGCCAGTAGTCTATCGACTAGCGGATATTACGAGCAGTACTTC.

The chain has TRBV10-3 and TRBJ2-2, with D perhaps assigned TRBD1 or TRBD2 (5 bases each). The germline V gene encodes CDR1 ENHRY and CDR2 SYGVKD. This CDR3 spans 13 amino acids. The V and J ends lost 8 bases and 4 bases respectively, with 11 bases between them. The CDR3 protein is CAIFPGSTGELFF. As DNA, the CDR3 is TGTGCCATCTTTCCAGGGAGCACCGGGGAGCTGTTTTTT.

The genes are TRBV2 and TRBJ2-5; 11 positions match TRBD1. The CDR3 sequence is 15 residues long. Losses at the gene ends were 5 bases for V and 5 bases for J; bases not matched to a gene: 7. The germline V gene encodes CDR1 SNHLY and CDR2 FYNNEI. In nucleotides, the CDR3 is TGTGCCAGCAGTTCCGGGACAGGGGGGTCGGAGACCCAGTACTTC. As protein: CASSSGTGGSETQYF.

This chain uses TRBV6-6 with TRBJ2-1; D tentatively fits TRBD1 or TRBD2 (6 bases each). Germline V CDR1 and CDR2: MNHNY, SVGAGI (reference sequence). The CDR3 consists of 15 residues. V was shortened by 7 bases and J by 8 bases, with 21 bases between the two germline ends. The CDR3 protein is CASKPGGLRVDEQFF. CDR3 sequence (DNA): TGTGCCAGCAAACCTGGGGGGCTCAGGGTCGATGAGCAGTTCTTC.

This rearrangement joins TRBV5-4 to TRBJ1-1, with D uncertain. The CDR3 runs 14 residues. Germline V gene data show CDR1 as SGHNT and CDR2 as YYREEE (reference sequence). The V gene lost 0 bases and the J gene lost 1 base, with 7 bases spanning the gap. CDR3 sequence reads: CASSLESGNTEAFF. CDR3 nucleotides: TGTGCCAGCAGCTTGGAGTCGGGGAACACTGAAGCTTTCTTT. The whole variable domain, remainder taken from reference TRBV5-4 and TRBJ1-1, is ETGVTQSPTHLIKTRGQQVTLRCSSQSGHNTVSWYQQALGQGPQFIFQYYREEENGRGNFPPRFSGLQFPNYSSELNVNALELDDSALYLCASSLESGNTEAFFGQGTRLTVV.

This clone has more than one count but fewer than ten. This chain connects TRBV7-3 to TRBJ2-2; TRBD2 aligns across 11 bases. This CDR3 contains 15 residues. The trim removed 6 bases at V and 7 bases at J, leaving 7 bases unmatched. Germline V gives CDR1 SGHTA, CDR2 FQGTGA. Here the CDR3 DNA reads TGTGCCAGCAGGGAACTAGCGGGAGTGAGCGGGGAGCTGTTTTTT. Protein sequence: CASRELAGVSGELFF.

The chain has TRBV5-1 and TRBJ2-5; TRBD1 agrees at 8 bases. The germline V gene encodes CDR1 SGHRS and CDR2 YFSETQ. The CDR3 loop spans 16 amino acids. With 7 bases clipped from V and 1 base from J, the junction kept 12 bases outside the gene matches. The CDR3 region is CASQKTLGTGQETQYF. CDR3 bases: TGCGCCAGCCAGAAGACCTTAGGGACAGGCCAAGAGACCCAGTACTTC.

This clone was found a few times. The chain couples TRBV7-9 to TRBJ2-7; 9 positions agree with TRBD2. The V and J ends lost 4 bases and 0 bases, in that order; junction bases with no gene match: 7. The CDR3 length is 16 residues. The germline V gene encodes CDR1 SEHNR and CDR2 FQNEAQ (reference sequence). This CDR3 reads CASSSIFSGSSYEQYF. The CDR3 DNA reads as TGTGCCAGCAGCTCGATCTTTAGCGGGAGCTCCTACGAGCAGTACTTC.

The chain carries TRBV28 and TRBJ2-3; 7 bases agree with TRBD2. The germline CDR1 and CDR2 sequences are MDHEN and SYDVKM. CDR3 size: 15 residues. V trimming: 6 bases; J trimming: 4 bases; junction bases outside the gene matches: 10. The CDR3 bases are TGTGCCAGCAGCCCTTGGGGGGGAAGCGCAGATACGCAGTATTTT. Protein sequence: CASSPWGGSADTQYF. The full variable domain, its missing parts supplied by reference TRBV28 and TRBJ2-3, is DVKVTQSSRYLVKRTGEKVFLECVQDMDHENMFWYRQDPGLGLRLIYFSYDVKMKEKGDIPEGYSVSREKKERFSLILESASTNQTSMYLCASSPWGGSADTQYFGPGTRLTVL.

This chain uses TRBV2 with TRBJ2-7, with 7 nucleotides matching TRBD2. After removal of 4 bases from V and 5 bases from J, the junction contained 8 bases not matched to a gene. This CDR3 contains 14 residues. The germline gives CDR1 SNHLY, CDR2 FYNNEI. The DNA for the CDR3 is TGTGCCAGCAGTGCGGGGCGGGGGTTCCACGAGCAGTACTTC. This sequence encodes CASSAGRGFHEQYF.

The gene calls are TRBV27 and TRBJ1-1, with D possibly matching TRBD1 (5 bases). The CDR3 has 13 residues. V shed 2 bases and J shed 1 base, with 5 bases lying between them. Germline V gene data show CDR1 as MNHEY and CDR2 as SMNVEV (reference sequence). The CDR3 sequence is CASSLTGNTEAFF. In DNA, the CDR3 is TGTGCCAGCAGTTTAACAGGGAACACTGAAGCTTTCTTT.

This chain links TRBV7-3 with TRBJ2-1, with TRBD2 identical over 9 bases. Per the germline V gene, CDR1 is SGHTA and CDR2 is FQGTGA. This CDR3 is 15 amino acids long. Trimming at V came to 5 bases and at J to 9 bases, leaving 11 bases not matched to a gene. As DNA, the CDR3 is TGTGCCAGCAGCCCCAGGGGGAGCGGGAGGTTTGAGCAGTTCTTC. It yields the protein CASSPRGSGRFEQFF.

V gene TRBV18 combines with J gene TRBJ1-4, with a weak D call TRBD1 (6 bases). Germline loops: CDR1 KGHSH, CDR2 LQKENI. CDR3 size: 17 residues. V was shortened by 4 bases and J by 0 bases, with 15 bases between the two germline ends. DNA for the CDR3: TGTGCCAGCTCACTCACAGGGAGTGAGTCAACTAATGAAAAACTGTTTTTT. Protein product: CASSLTGSESTNEKLFF.

CDR3 sequence reads: CASSPGGLIVGDTQYF. CDR3 coding DNA: TGTGCCAGCAGCCCCGGGGGTTTAATTGTAGGAGATACGCAGTATTTT. The chain combines TRBV5-8 with TRBJ2-3, with D tentatively TRBD2 (6 bases). The CDR3 totals 16 residues. Trimming shortened V by 4 bases and J by 5 bases, and 20 bases separated the two germline ends. The V gene's germline CDR1 is SGHTS and CDR2 YDEGEE.

The J gene is TRBJ2-7, the V gene TRBV9; 9 positions match TRBD2. This CDR3 comprises 15 residues. V lost 0 bases and J lost 3; bases outside the gene matches: 4. Germline V gives CDR1 SGDLS, CDR2 YYNGEE. The CDR3 nucleotides are TGTGCCAGCAGCGTAGATAGCGGGAGTGGCTACGAGCAGTACTTC. Protein: CASSVDSGSGYEQYF.

The chain has TRBV19 and TRBJ2-7; D gene uncertain. Per germline, CDR1 LNHDA and CDR2 SQIVND (reference sequence). This CDR3 is built from 13 residues. Trimming stripped 3 bases from V and 5 bases from J, with 11 bases between. CDR3 sequence (DNA): TGTGCCAGTAGTATTGTGGCGTGGAACGAGCAGTACTTC. It codes for CASSIVAWNEQYF.

Of note for this clone: Other DNA sequences of this sample code for an identical CDR3. V gene TRBV19 combines with J gene TRBJ1-4; 8 nucleotides line up with TRBD1. This CDR3 has 14 residues. Per germline, CDR1 LNHDA and CDR2 SQIVND (reference sequence). With 5 bases clipped from V and 8 bases from J, the junction kept 7 bases outside the gene matches. This CDR3 is CASSRDRGGEKLFF. CDR3 in DNA: TGTGCCAGTAGTCGTGACAGGGGTGGAGAAAAACTGTTTTTT.

The V and J genes are TRBV28 and TRBJ2-7, with 9 nucleotides matching TRBD1. The germline V gene has CDR1 MDHEN and CDR2 SYDVKM. The CDR3 spans 16 residues. J lost 2 bases, V lost 5 bases, and 10 bases had no gene match. The CDR3 protein is CASSPPSRDRAYEQYF. The CDR3 DNA reads as TGTGCCAGCAGTCCCCCATCGCGGGACAGGGCCTACGAGCAGTACTTC.

The V and J genes are TRBV14 and TRBJ2-1; no definite D call. This CDR3 is 11 amino acids long. The germline CDR1 and CDR2 sequences are SGHDN and FVKESK. Trimming took off 4 bases at V and 12 bases at J, with 10 bases between the two ends. Here the CDR3 DNA reads TGTGCCAGCAGCCCCGACTGGAGGCAGTTCTTC. It codes for CASSPDWRQFF.

V and J are TRBV9 and TRBJ1-2; no firm D call. The V gene's germline CDR1 is SGDLS and CDR2 YYNGEE. V was shortened by 4 bases and J by 5 bases, with 12 bases between the two germline ends. The CDR3 totals 13 residues. The CDR3 is CASSSQVGYGYTF. The CDR3 nucleotides are TGTGCCAGCAGCTCACAAGTTGGGTATGGCTACACCTTC.

This chain uses TRBV7-3 with TRBJ2-5; 8 bases match TRBD1. The CDR3 contains 13 residues. With V trimmed by 5 bases and J by 3 bases, 2 bases remained unmatched. Germline V lookup: CDR1 SGHTA, CDR2 FQGTGA. CDR3: CASSRGQEETQYF. Written as DNA, the CDR3 is TGTGCCAGCAGCCGGGGACAGGAAGAGACCCAGTACTTC.

The gene calls are TRBV5-1 and TRBJ2-7, with TRBD1 matching over 8 bases. The V and J ends lost 4 bases and 3 bases, in that order; junction bases with no gene match: 6. This CDR3 spans 14 amino acids. Germline loops: CDR1 SGHRS, CDR2 YFSETQ. DNA for the CDR3: TGCGCCAGCAGCCCCGGACAGGGTTACTACGAGCAGTACTTC. Protein product: CASSPGQGYYEQYF.

V is TRBV6-6 and J is TRBJ2-7, with D possibly TRBD1 on 5 matching bases. Per germline, CDR1 MNHNY and CDR2 SVGAGI (reference sequence). The CDR3 has 15 residues. Deletions cut 6 bases from V and 0 bases from J, with 15 bases between. The CDR3 loop is CASRHSQGSSYEQYF. In nucleotides, the CDR3 is TGTGCCAGCAGACACTCGCAGGGCAGCTCCTACGAGCAGTACTTC.

The chain uses TRBV9 and TRBJ2-3; 11 bases are shared with TRBD2. Losses at the gene ends were 4 bases for V and 5 bases for J; bases not matched to a gene: 6. The length of the CDR3 is 15 residues. Germline V gene data show CDR1 as SGDLS and CDR2 as YYNGEE. The CDR3 spells CASSFSGGAVDTQYF. The CDR3 DNA sequence: TGTGCCAGCAGCTTTAGCGGGGGGGCCGTAGATACGCAGTATTTT. Based on the CDR3 plus reference TRBV9 and TRBJ2-3, the full variable domain is DSGVTQTPKHLITATGQRVTLRCSPRSGDLSVYWYQQSLDQGLQFLIQYYNGEERAKGNILERFSAQQFPDLHSELNLSSLELGDSALYFCASSFSGGAVDTQYFGPGTRLTVL.

This clone was recorded a few times. The chain is built from TRBV11-2 and TRBJ1-1; no clear D gene. The CDR3 totals 16 residues. Between the trimmed V and J ends, which lost 1 base and 4 bases, there was a span of 16 bases. Germline assignment: CDR1 SGHAT and CDR2 FQNNGV. CDR3 DNA sequence: TGTGCCAGCAGCTTAGGGAATTCCATCCTAAGCACTGAAGCTTTCTTT. Translating gives CASSLGNSILSTEAFF. Together with reference TRBV11-2 and TRBJ1-1, the CDR3 gives the full variable domain: EAGVAQSPRYKIIEKRQSVAFWCNPISGHATLYWYQQILGQGPKLLIQFQNNGVVDDSQLPKDRFSAERLKGVDSTLKIQPAKLEDSAVYLCASSLGNSILSTEAFFGQGTRLTVV.

This clone was observed a handful of times. V and J are TRBV2 and TRBJ1-5, with D uncertain. Germline CDR1 and CDR2: SNHLY and FYNNEI. The CDR3 runs 13 residues. The V end lost 2 bases, the J end lost 0 bases, and 2 bases lay between the germline ends. The CDR3 coding sequence is TGTGCCAGCAGTGAAACTAGCAATCAGCCCCAGCATTTT. The encoded protein is CASSETSNQPQHF.